Sequencing of this T cell receptor (beta chain) was carried out in a study of CD4 T cell repertoires in COVID-19 (dated by TCRdb to 2020 to 2023). Background for the entire study: For cross-reactivity analysis, CFSE-low cells were expanded with IL-2 for about 10 days and were then relabeled and restimulated with spike proteins from other coronaviruses. In COVID-19-recovered individuals, the study described naturally processed CD4+ T cell responses to SARS-CoV-2 spike and nucleoprotein and used TCR Vbeta sequencing to evaluate clonal composition. In a few recovered individuals, the researchers analyzed the TCR Vbeta repertoire of SARS-CoV-2-reactive T cells at the subset level.

Receptors were amplified or captured by the immunoSEQ multiplex PCR assay. The original pipeline was this. Repertoire overlap between subsets was quantified using the Chao-Jaccard similarity index and counts of shared clonotypes. The table was pulled from immuneACCESS by TCRdb, which kept in-frame rearrangements only. Such tables lose some clones; where checked, under half of the loss comes from unresolved V genes, and the rest has no known cause. V and J calls plus clone size are reproduced from that table; the DNA served to infer D and trimming. Recorded for this sample are 65,000 to 95,000 clones; about 80% of them occurred a single time. Roughly 0.5% of the sample comes from the top ten. The meaning of the sample's time point label: sample from a COVID-19-recovered individual after infection. Donors were patients who had recovered from mild-to-severe COVID-19. Uncultured memory T cell samples were sequenced directly after ex vivo isolation. CD4+ total memory, central memory, effector memory and circulating T follicular helper cells were isolated from peripheral blood mononuclear cells.

V is cut back by 5 bases and J by 8 bases, with 11 bases in the junction unmatched. In the germline V gene, CDR1 corresponds to SGHDT and CDR2 to YYEEEE. The CDR3 starts with the cysteine, ends with the phenylalanine, and has 14 residues. Only the CDR3 region is kept as DNA, spanning 42 bases read in frame from base 1. Of note for this clone: No cognate antigen has been identified for it. One base away there is no much larger clone; base qualities are not given.

What the study reported, not specific to this receptor: Several of the most expanded SARS-CoV-2-reactive clonotypes were present in two or all three memory subsets, which suggests intraclonal diversification. Between about 6.5 and 28% of SARS-CoV-2 clonotypes were also detected in secondary cultures stimulated with SARS-CoV and/or HKU1 spike, a finding consistent with cross-reactivity.

This TCR was recovered from a human donor who had COVID-19. The V and J segments used are TRBV5-6 and TRBJ1-2; TRBD1 aligns with 8 central bases. The sample here was CD4+ T cells from peripheral blood, taken after recovery from COVID-19. The nucleotide sequence reads TGTGCCAGCAGGGGATTGGACAGGGACTGGGGCTACACCTTC. This is translated as CASRGLDRDWGYTF.